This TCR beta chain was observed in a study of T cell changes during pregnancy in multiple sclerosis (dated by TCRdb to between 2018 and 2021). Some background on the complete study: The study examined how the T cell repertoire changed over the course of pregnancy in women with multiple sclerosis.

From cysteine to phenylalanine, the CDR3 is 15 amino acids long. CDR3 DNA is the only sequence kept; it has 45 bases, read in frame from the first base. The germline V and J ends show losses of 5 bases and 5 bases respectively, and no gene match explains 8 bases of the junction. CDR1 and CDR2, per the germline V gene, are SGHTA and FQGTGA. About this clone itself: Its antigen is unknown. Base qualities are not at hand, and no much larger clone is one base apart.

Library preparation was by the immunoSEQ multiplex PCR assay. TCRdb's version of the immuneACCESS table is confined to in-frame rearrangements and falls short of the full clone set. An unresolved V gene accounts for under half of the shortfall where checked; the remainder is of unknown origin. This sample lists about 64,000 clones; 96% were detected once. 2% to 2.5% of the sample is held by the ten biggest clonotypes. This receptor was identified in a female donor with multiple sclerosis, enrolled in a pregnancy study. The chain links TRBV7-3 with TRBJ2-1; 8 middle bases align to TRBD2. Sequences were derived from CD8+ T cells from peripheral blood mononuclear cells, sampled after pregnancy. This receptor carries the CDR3 CASSTLAGEDNEQFF. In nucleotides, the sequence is TGTGCCAGCAGCACTCTAGCGGGCGAGGACAATGAGCAGTTCTTC.